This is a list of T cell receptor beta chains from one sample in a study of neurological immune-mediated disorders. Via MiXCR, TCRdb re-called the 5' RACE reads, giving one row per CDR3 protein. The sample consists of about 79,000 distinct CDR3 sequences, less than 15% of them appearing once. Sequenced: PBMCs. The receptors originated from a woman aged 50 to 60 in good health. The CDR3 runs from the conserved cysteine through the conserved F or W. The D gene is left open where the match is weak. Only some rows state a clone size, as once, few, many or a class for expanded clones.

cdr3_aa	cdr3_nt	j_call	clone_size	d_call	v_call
CASSLVGGGAYEQYF	TGCGCCAGCAGCTTGGTAGGCGGGGGGGCCTACGAGCAGTACTTC	TRBJ2-7	many	TRBD2	TRBV5-1
CASSQGGAYNQPQHF	TGTGCCAGCAGTCAAGGTGGGGCATACAATCAGCCCCAGCATTTT	TRBJ1-5	many	-	TRBV2
CASSLESHRGFVF	TGTGCCAGCAGCTTAGAATCCCACAGGGGGTTTGTCTTC	TRBJ2-7	many	TRBD1	TRBV7-2
CASSRRPEGGYTF	TGCGCCAGCAGCCGTCGCCCAGAGGGTGGCTACACCTTC	TRBJ1-2	many	-	TRBV5-1
CAISDLSDNEQFF	TGTGCCATCAGTGATTTGAGCGACAATGAGCAGTTCTTC	TRBJ2-1	many	-	TRBV10-3
CSATSPLSPRQETQYF	TGCAGTGCAACCTCCCCTCTTTCCCCACGACAAGAGACCCAGTACTTC	TRBJ2-5	many	-	TRBV20-1
CASRLEPHRPDKTTYEQYF	TGCGCCAGCAGATTAGAGCCCCACAGACCCGATAAAACGACCTACGAGCAGTACTTC	TRBJ2-7	-	-	TRBV5-1
CSARFPGLSYNEQFF	TGCAGTGCTAGATTCCCGGGACTATCCTACAATGAGCAGTTCTTC	TRBJ2-1	many	TRBD2	TRBV20-1
CSVGPRFVDIQYF	TGCAGCGTTGGTCCCAGGTTTGTGGACATTCAGTACTTC	TRBJ2-4	many	-	TRBV29-1
CAIRPGGGVNEQFF	TGTGCCATCAGGCCCGGCGGGGGGGTGAATGAGCAGTTCTTC	TRBJ2-1	many	TRBD2	TRBV10-3
CASSLNAGELFF	TGTGCCAGCAGTTTAAACGCCGGGGAGCTGTTTTTT	TRBJ2-2	many	-	TRBV12-3/TRBV12-4
CASSRRQGSYEQYF	TGTGCCAGCAGCCGCAGACAGGGCTCCTACGAGCAGTACTTC	TRBJ2-7	many	TRBD1	TRBV7-9
CASSFHAGGENIQYF	TGCGCCAGCAGCTTCCATGCCGGTGGGGAAAACATTCAGTACTTC	TRBJ2-4	many	-	TRBV5-1
CASSLKGDEQYF	TGTGCCAGCAGCTTGAAGGGCGACGAGCAGTACTTC	TRBJ2-7	many	-	TRBV5-5
CASSLMSGPGELFF	TGTGCCAGCAGCTTAATGTCCGGGCCCGGGGAGCTGTTTTTT	TRBJ2-2	many	-	TRBV11-2
CASSPGLGLYGYTF	TGTGCCAGCAGCCCAGGTCTGGGGCTCTATGGCTACACCTTC	TRBJ1-2	many	-	TRBV7-9
CASSLLQADSTDTQYF	TGTGCCAGCAGCCTGCTCCAGGCAGATTCCACAGATACGCAGTATTTT	TRBJ2-3	many	-	TRBV7-2
CASSLRDGARTEAFF	TGTGCCAGCAGTTTAAGGGATGGGGCGCGCACTGAAGCTTTCTTT	TRBJ1-1	many	-	TRBV12-3/TRBV12-4
CASSSGQDSTLFYGYTF	TGCGCCAGCAGCTCAGGACAGGACTCTACATTGTTCTATGGCTACACCTTC	TRBJ1-2	many	TRBD1	TRBV5-1
CASGGIYEQYF	TGTGCCAGCGGGGGGATCTACGAGCAGTACTTC	TRBJ2-7	many	-	TRBV6-5
CASRQGFTNEKLFF	TGTGCCAGCAGGCAGGGGTTTACTAATGAAAAACTGTTTTTT	TRBJ1-4	-	-	TRBV6-5
CASRSGVRTTEAFF	TGTGCCAGCAGGAGTGGGGTTAGAACGACTGAAGCTTTCTTT	TRBJ1-1	many	-	TRBV2
CSARDSREWVEQFF	TGCAGTGCTAGAGATAGCCGGGAGTGGGTTGAGCAGTTCTTC	TRBJ2-1	many	-	TRBV20-1
CSAKRVGTRGSNEQFF	TGCAGTGCTAAGAGGGTCGGGACTAGAGGTAGCAATGAGCAGTTCTTC	TRBJ2-1	-	TRBD2	TRBV20-1
CASSFRDRVVNEQFF	TGTGCCAGCAGTTTCCGGGACAGGGTGGTCAATGAGCAGTTCTTC	TRBJ2-1	many	TRBD1	TRBV7-8
CASSSPNGVADEQFF	TGCGCCAGCAGCTCCCCTAACGGGGTAGCCGATGAGCAGTTCTTC	TRBJ2-1	many	-	TRBV5-1
CSASGLALYNEQFF	TGCAGTGCTAGTGGCCTAGCGTTATACAATGAGCAGTTCTTC	TRBJ2-1	many	-	TRBV20-1
CASSLEMEQFF	TGCGCCAGCAGCTTGGAGATGGAGCAGTTCTTC	TRBJ2-1	many	-	TRBV5-1
CDSSPSTKRGYNEQFF	TGCGACAGCAGCCCCTCCACTAAGCGGGGCTACAATGAGCAGTTCTTC	TRBJ2-1	few	TRBD2	TRBV7-2
CATSDPRGTEAFF	TGTGCCACCAGTGACCCGAGGGGGACTGAAGCTTTCTTT	TRBJ1-1	many	-	TRBV24-1
CSARGTPPTIYF	TGCAGTGCTAGAGGAACCCCCCCGACCATATATTTT	TRBJ1-3	-	-	TRBV20-1
CSARKGSPYNEQFF	TGCAGTGCTAGAAAGGGGTCCCCTTACAATGAGCAGTTCTTC	TRBJ2-1	-	-	TRBV20-1
CASSERWDSTNTQYF	TGTGCCAGCAGTGAACGTTGGGACTCTACAAATACGCAGTATTTT	TRBJ2-3	many	-	TRBV28
CSATHGGDQPQHF	TGCAGTGCTACCCACGGAGGGGATCAGCCCCAGCATTTT	TRBJ1-5	many	-	TRBV20-1
CASSLSEASLWETRYF	TGTGCCAGCAGCTTATCCGAGGCGAGTTTGTGGGAGACCCGGTACTTC	TRBJ2-5	-	-	TRBV5-5
CASSYGGNYGYTF	TGTGCCAGCAGTTACGGCGGAAACTATGGCTACACCTTC	TRBJ1-2	many	-	TRBV6-2/TRBV6-3
CAISDYGQETQYF	TGTGCCATCAGTGATTACGGCCAAGAGACCCAGTACTTC	TRBJ2-5	many	-	TRBV10-3